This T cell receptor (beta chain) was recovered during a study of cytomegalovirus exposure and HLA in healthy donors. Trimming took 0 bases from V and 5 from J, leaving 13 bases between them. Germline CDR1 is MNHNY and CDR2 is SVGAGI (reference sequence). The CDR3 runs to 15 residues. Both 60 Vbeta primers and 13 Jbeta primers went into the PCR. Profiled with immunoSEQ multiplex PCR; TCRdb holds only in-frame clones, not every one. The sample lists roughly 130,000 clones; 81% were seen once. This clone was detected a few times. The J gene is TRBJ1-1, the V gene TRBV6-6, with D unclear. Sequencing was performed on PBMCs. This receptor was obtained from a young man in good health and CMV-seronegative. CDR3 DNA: TGTGCCAGCAGTTACTCGGCCAGTGTGGAGACTGAAGCTTTCTTT. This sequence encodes CASSYSASVETEAFF.